The rows below give T cell receptor beta chains drawn from one sample of a study of cytomegalovirus exposure and HLA in healthy donors. Profiled with immunoSEQ multiplex PCR; TCRdb holds only in-frame clones, not every one. The sample has about 330,000 clones; roughly 87% are singletons. The sample taken for sequencing was PBMCs. These receptors were collected from a woman aged 25-40 years in good health and CMV-seropositive. CDR3s include the opening cysteine and the closing phenylalanine or tryptophan. The D gene is left open where the match is weak. Size is stated for part of the rows, as once, few or many counts, or as a class when the clone is expanded.

v_gene: TRBV23-1; abundance: -; d_gene: -; j_gene: TRBJ2-7; CDR3nt: TGCGCCAGCAGTCCCAGATACGAGCAGTACTTC; CDR3aa: CASSPRYEQYF
v_gene: TRBV6-5; abundance: -; d_gene: TRBD1; j_gene: TRBJ1-4; CDR3nt: TGTGCCAGCAGGAGGACAGGGGGCGATGAAAAACTGTTTTTT; CDR3aa: CASRRTGGDEKLFF
v_gene: TRBV9; abundance: once; d_gene: TRBD2; j_gene: TRBJ2-4; CDR3nt: TGTGCCAGCAGCTCCGGGACTAGCGTAAAAAACATTCAGTACTTC; CDR3aa: CASSSGTSVKNIQYF
v_gene: TRBV27; abundance: -; d_gene: -; j_gene: TRBJ1-5; CDR3nt: TGTGCCAGCAGTTTCCAAGGTGGTCAGCCCCAGCATTTT; CDR3aa: CASSFQGGQPQHF
v_gene: TRBV5-1; abundance: once; d_gene: -; j_gene: TRBJ2-7; CDR3nt: TGCGCCAGCAGCTTGCACGGCTCCTACGAGCAGTACTTC; CDR3aa: CASSLHGSYEQYF
v_gene: TRBV4-3; abundance: -; d_gene: -; j_gene: TRBJ2-1; CDR3nt: TGCGCCAGCAGCCAAGATAGTCGGGAGAGTTACAATGAGCAGTTCTTC; CDR3aa: CASSQDSRESYNEQFF
v_gene: TRBV2; abundance: -; d_gene: -; j_gene: TRBJ1-4; CDR3nt: TGTGCCAGCAGTGAAGGTTTCGCGGGGAAACTGTTTTTT; CDR3aa: CASSEGFAGKLFF
v_gene: TRBV6-1; abundance: -; d_gene: TRBD1; j_gene: TRBJ2-1; CDR3nt: TGTGCCAGCAGTGCGAGACAGGGGGCGAACTACAATGAGCAGTTCTTC; CDR3aa: CASSARQGANYNEQFF
v_gene: TRBV10-3; abundance: -; d_gene: -; j_gene: TRBJ2-7; CDR3nt: TGTGCCATCAGTGAGTCAGGCCCAGCCTACGAGCAGTACTTC; CDR3aa: CAISESGPAYEQYF
v_gene: TRBV5-4; abundance: -; d_gene: -; j_gene: TRBJ2-7; CDR3nt: TGTGCCAGCAGCTTGGGGAGCGGGTGGAGCTCCTACGAGCAGTACTTC; CDR3aa: CASSLGSGWSSYEQYF
v_gene: TRBV4-1; abundance: -; d_gene: -; j_gene: TRBJ1-1; CDR3nt: TGCGCCAGCAGCCGGTTTCAGAACACTGAAGCTTTCTTT; CDR3aa: CASSRFQNTEAFF
v_gene: TRBV5-4; abundance: -; d_gene: TRBD1; j_gene: TRBJ2-5; CDR3nt: TGTGCCAGCAGTTGGGGACAGTCCCAAGAGACCCAGTACTTC; CDR3aa: CASSWGQSQETQYF
v_gene: TRBV18; abundance: few; d_gene: -; j_gene: TRBJ2-2; CDR3nt: TGTGCCAGCTCACCACTGGCCAGGGAGGCCGGGGAGCTGTTTTTT; CDR3aa: CASSPLAREAGELFF
v_gene: TRBV4-1; abundance: -; d_gene: -; j_gene: TRBJ2-7; CDR3nt: TGCGCCAGCAGCGCCGGGACGCATCTCTCCTACGAGCAGTACTTC; CDR3aa: CASSAGTHLSYEQYF